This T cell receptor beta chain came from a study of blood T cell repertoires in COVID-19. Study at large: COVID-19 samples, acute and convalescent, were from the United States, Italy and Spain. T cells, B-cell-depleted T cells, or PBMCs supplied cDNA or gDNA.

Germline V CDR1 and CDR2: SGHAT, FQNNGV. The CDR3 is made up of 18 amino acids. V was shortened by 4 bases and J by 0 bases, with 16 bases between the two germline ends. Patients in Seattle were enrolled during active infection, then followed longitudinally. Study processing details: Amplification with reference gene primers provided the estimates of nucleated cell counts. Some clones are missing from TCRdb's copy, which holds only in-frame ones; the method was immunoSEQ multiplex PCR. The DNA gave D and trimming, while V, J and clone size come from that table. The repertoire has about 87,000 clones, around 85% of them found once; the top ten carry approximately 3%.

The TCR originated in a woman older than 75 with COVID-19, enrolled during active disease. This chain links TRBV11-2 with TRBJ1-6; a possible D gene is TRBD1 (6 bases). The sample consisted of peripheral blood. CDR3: CASSSVGGPSSYNSPLHF. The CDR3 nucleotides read TGTGCCAGCAGCTCGGTAGGGGGTCCCAGCTCCTATAATTCACCCCTCCACTTT.